The T cell receptor beta chain described here comes from a study of blood T cell repertoires in COVID-19. Across the study: Collection of acute and convalescent COVID-19 samples took place in the United States, Italy and Spain. T cells, B-cell-depleted T cells, or PBMCs provided the cDNA or gDNA that served as material.

Per the study methods: Using reference gene primer amplification, nucleated cell counts were estimated. Assay: immunoSEQ multiplex PCR; the TCRdb copy retains only in-frame clones and omits some. Clone size and V and J calls were adopted from that table, with D and trimming inferred from the DNA. The repertoire consists of roughly 200,000 clones, with roughly 85% occurring once and the leading ten covering 12%. Per the germline V gene, CDR1 is SGHAT and CDR2 is FQNNGV. The CDR3 has 15 amino acids. Trimming removed 1 base from V and 4 bases from J, with 13 bases in between. Input material: peripheral blood. The genes are TRBV11-2 and TRBJ2-5; possible D gene TRBD1, 6 bases. This TCR derives from a woman aged 18-29 years who had recovered from COVID-19. Here the CDR3 reads CASSLGDSGAETQYF. Written as DNA, the CDR3 is TGTGCCAGCAGCTTAGGTGATTCAGGGGCAGAGACCCAGTACTTC.